The T cell receptor beta chain under discussion was sequenced for a study of blood T cell repertoires in COVID-19 (dated by TCRdb to about 2020). Context from the whole study: Collaborator samples came from the United States, Italy and Spain and covered acute and convalescent phases of COVID-19. A de-identified subject ID, COVID-19 status, age in years and sex were almost always included in the sample metadata. Deeply sampled blood TCRbeta repertoires from subjects exposed to, actively infected with, or recovered from COVID-19 were included in the dataset. Where available, HLA class I and class II types were taken from metadata supplied by the sample provider and were not determined by assay-based typing. The material from the prospective study consisted of cDNA or gDNA derived from T cells, B-cell-depleted T cells, or PBMCs. A freely available public database, intended as a resource for researchers studying the immune response to SARS-CoV-2, is where the repertoires were released. The samples were drawn from two sources: the first 160 participants of the ongoing ImmuneRACE study, and 1,000 to 1,500 subjects contributed by 6 global collaborators. What the study reported, not specific to this receptor: Clinical and demographic metadata were provided uncurated, with the amount varying by source and participant.

Collaborating institutions collected whole blood in K2EDTA tubes following their own protocols. Collaborator samples were shipped for TCRbeta analysis as frozen whole blood, isolated PBMCs, or DNA extracted from either sample type. The immunoSEQ Assay, a bias-controlled multiplex PCR, was used to amplify TCRbeta CDR3 regions from genomic DNA. The authors' pipeline ran thus. Within the assay, amplification of reference gene primers was used to estimate how many nucleated cells each sample contained. Sequence reads were collapsed and filtered to measure the absolute abundance of every unique TCRbeta CDR3 rearrangement. For each sample, productive Simpson clonality was calculated as the square root of Simpson's diversity index over productive rearrangements. As stored in TCRdb, this immuneACCESS dataset retains in-frame rearrangements with V and J assigned. A fraction of the clones does not appear; measured against another copy, unresolved V genes explain less than half of the discrepancy, and the remainder lacks a known reason. The D gene and trimming were derived from the DNA, and the V and J assignments and clone size from that table. The sample profile shows 200,000 to 250,000 clones; almost 85% of them were found once. Jointly, the top ten make up 7.5% to 8% of the sample.

This clone showed up just once. The specificity of this receptor is unknown. No base qualities exist here, and no much larger clone lies one base off it. V gives up 3 bases and J gives up 2 bases, and the segment between their germline ends measures 10 bases. CDR1 DFQATT and CDR2 SNEGSKA were looked up in the germline V gene (reference sequence). There are 13 amino acids in the CDR3, from cysteine to phenylalanine inclusive. Only the CDR3 portion is preserved as DNA: 39 bases, with reading frame beginning at the first base. The sequence joins TRBV20-1 to TRBJ1-2; perhaps TRBD1 is the D gene, with 5 bases matching. Sequencing was done on a sample of peripheral blood. The TCR sequence derives from a woman in her forties or fifties with active or convalescent COVID-19. The DNA sequence is as follows: TGCAGTGCTAGTCCCGGACACAACTATGGCTACACCTTC. Its product reads: CSASPGHNYGYTF.